This T cell receptor beta chain was recorded in a study of shared clonotypes between healthy human individuals (dated by TCRdb to the early 2020s). Broadly, across the study: The cohort included three men and a couple of women between 18 and 49 years of age. Each donor's leukapheresis produced roughly between about 0.85 and 10 billion PBMCs. To estimate repertoire size and how much clonotype sharing occurs between individuals, the study deeply sequenced the blood TCR repertoires of 4 to 6 healthy adults. For each donor, CD4 naive and CD4 memory were each given three plates, CD8 naive was given two plates, and CD8 memory was given one plate. Different laboratories and diverse techniques were used to prepare libraries and sequence TCR repertoires, to increase sequencing depth and limit assay-specific biases.

Trimming costs V 8 bases and J 3 bases, and their ends lie 7 bases apart. From a lookup of the germline V gene, CDR1 and CDR2 are WSHSY and SAAADI. Reading from cysteine to phenylalanine, the CDR3 counts 12 amino acids. Of the read, only the CDR3 DNA is kept; its 36 bases are in frame from base 1. Overall study results and their limits: Incomplete sequencing was indicated by rarefaction of sorted-subset datasets, despite the large sequencing depth. Sampling was restricted to blood, and TCR repertoires in tissues likely differ from the TCR repertoires found in blood. Because the study included a small number of donors, the genetic and exposure-history diversity represented was limited. Approximately 5% of naive CD4, 3.5% of naive CD8, about 2.4% of memory CD4, and around 0.42% of memory CD8 clonotypes were shared across a few donors. Pairwise subsampling indicated that sequencing depth was expected to affect the degree of clonotype sharing among donors. Clonotypes shared by all four sorted-subset donors showed higher generation probabilities than non-shared clonotypes. Naive subsets generally had larger estimated clonotype richness than memory subsets did.

A word on this clone: Its specific antigen is unknown. No base quality information exists; no much larger clone differs at one position.

Using the deep immunoSEQ assay, multiplex PCR amplified TCR CDR3 regions from genomic DNA. Extracted genomic DNA from each cell subset was spread evenly across all wells of several immunoSEQ 96-well plates, with each plate serving as a replicate. For sorted subsets, 150 to 250 ng of genomic DNA, equivalent to 25,000 to 35,000 T cell genomes, went into each replicate PCR. The purified libraries were quantified using a Qubit 3.0 fluorometer, sized with a Bioanalyzer 2100, and then quantified again using the KAPA Library Quantification kit. Every immunoSEQ 96-well plate was sequenced on a dedicated single-read 150-cycle Illumina NextSeq 550 flow cell. The paper's processing steps were these. Because the immunoSEQ output held only junctional sequences and lacked quality scores, the filtering could not match the filtering applied to full-length reads. Sequences were annotated with PyIR, a Python wrapper for IgBLAST v1.9, using IMGT germline references to assign V/J genes and CDR3. Reads were filtered out if the reads had weak V/J assignments (E-value above 1e-6), no CDR3, stop codons, out-of-frame junctions, or ambiguous translated residues. A V3J clonotype was defined by an identical inferred V gene, J gene, and CDR3 amino acid sequence. To compute the percentage overlap between repertoires, the number of shared unique clonotypes was divided by the size of the smaller repertoire. Repertoire richness was assessed with RTK rarefaction, the Chao1 estimator, and Recon v2.1 estimates of unobserved clonotypes. Generation probabilities for all TCRbeta clonotypes obtained by the gDNA method from several donors were computed using OLGA. TCRdb obtained this table from immuneACCESS and retained in-frame rearrangements with V and J assigned. These tables miss some clones; where compared with another copy, unresolved V genes account for less than half of the shortfall, and the remainder is unexplained. For V, J and clone size, that table is used; D and trimming come from the DNA. This sample comprises around 1.9 million clones, approximately 92% of them detected only once. The ten largest clones capture around 1.8% of the sample.

CD8 naive samples were CD45RO-negative cells positively selected for CCR7, giving a CD45RA+CCR7+ population that excluded TemRA cells. The donors were healthy, HIV-negative adults who had no recently reported acute infections or vaccinations. Only Caucasian adults living in Nashville, Tennessee, USA were represented among the donors. Blood was collected by leukapheresis, and PBMCs were isolated by Ficoll-Histopaque density gradient centrifugation and then cryopreserved in liquid nitrogen vapor phase. Analytical flow cytometry was used to check the purity and quantity of every magnetically sorted T cell population. Genomic DNA was isolated from every sorted fraction and measured by UV absorbance on a Nanodrop 2000c.

Sequencing was carried out using naive CD8+ T cells from PBMCs. The cell subset or site label on this specimen signifies: CD45RA+CCR7+. The chain is assembled from TRBV10-2 and TRBJ2-2, with TRBD1 as a weak D call on 5 bases. The origin of this receptor is a man between 18 and 35 years old in good health. Some clones in this sample may be carry-over from other donors' samples. For the CDR3, the sequence is CASRTHTGELFF. The DNA sequence is as follows: TGCGCCAGCCGGACACACACCGGGGAGCTGTTTTTT.